This T cell receptor beta chain was sequenced during a study of cytomegalovirus exposure and HLA in healthy donors. Study-wide points: Per published accounts, TCR beta sequences correctly predicted the HLA-A and HLA-B alleles of most subjects.

Trimming removed 4 bases from V and 3 bases from J, with 15 bases in between. Looked up from germline, CDR1 is SGDLS and CDR2 is YYNGEE. The CDR3 spans 15 residues. Concerning this clone itself: Antigen unknown.

A multiplex PCR was run with 60 Vbeta primers and 13 Jbeta primers. Generated by immunoSEQ multiplex PCR, the TCRdb table keeps only in-frame clones and is missing some. The sample data list approximately 76,000 clones. The sequenced sample was PBMCs. V and J are TRBV9 and TRBJ2-3; TRBD2 is a possible D gene (6 bases). This receptor was obtained from a man in his late teens or twenties in good health and CMV-seropositive. CDR3 bases: TGTGCCAGCAGCCAATGGGGGGACTTTACAGATACGCAGTATTTT. This codes for CASSQWGDFTDTQYF.